The 27 T cell receptor beta chains reported below all come from one sample, sequenced in a study of T cell clonotyping in hematopoietic cell transplantation. Time point of the sample: recipient sample about 28 days before transplant, after cytoreduction. Using immunoSEQ multiplex PCR, the repertoire was profiled, and TCRdb retains in-frame clones only, with some absent. The sample shows around 21,000 clones, 85% to 90% of them seen only once. The sequencing used peripheral blood mononuclear cells, collected before stem cell transplant. The receptors stem from a man in his late teens or twenties with biphenotypic leukemia. Some clones in this sample may be carry-over from other donors' samples.

V usage is TRBV27 and J usage is TRBJ1-1; unclear D gene. The germline CDR1 and CDR2 sequences are MNHEY and SMNVEV (reference sequence). This CDR3 has 18 amino acids. V was cut by 1 base and J by 0 bases, with 18 bases left in between. The CDR3 sequence is CASSLFKGFGELNTEAFF. CDR3 DNA sequence: TGTGCCAGCAGTTTATTTAAGGGATTCGGGGAGCTGAACACTGAAGCTTTCTTT.

V gene TRBV19 combines with J gene TRBJ1-1; D gene unclear. CDR1 is LNHDA and CDR2 is SQIVND in the germline V gene (reference sequence). V lost 7 bases and J 4 bases, leaving 10 bases between the germline ends. CDR3 length: 12 residues. Here the CDR3 DNA reads TGTGCCAGTATCATAGCGGGCACTGAAGCTTTCTTT. This encodes CASIIAGTEAFF.

V usage is TRBV7-2 and J usage is TRBJ2-5; TRBD2 matches 9 bases. Germline V lookup: CDR1 SGHTA, CDR2 FQGNSA. V lost 7 bases and J lost 9; bases outside the gene matches: 18. The CDR3 has 16 residues. The CDR3 protein is CASTPSLAGLMGAQYF. The CDR3 coding sequence is TGTGCCAGCACCCCATCTCTAGCGGGATTGATGGGGGCCCAGTACTTC.

The rearrangement uses TRBV7-3 and TRBJ2-2; the match to TRBD1 covers 8 bases. CDR3 length equals 17 residues. Trimming at V came to 1 base and at J to 6 bases, leaving 10 bases not matched to a gene. Germline V CDR1 and CDR2: SGHTA, FQGTGA. CDR3 amino acids: CASSLSGTGFDPGELFF. In nucleotides, the CDR3 is TGTGCCAGCAGCTTAAGTGGGACAGGCTTTGACCCCGGGGAGCTGTTTTTT.

This chain connects TRBV7-9 to TRBJ2-3; D is undetermined. The V and J ends lost 3 bases and 6 bases respectively, with 10 bases between them. CDR1 and CDR2 (germline): SEHNR, FQNEAQ (reference sequence). The CDR3 runs 13 residues. The CDR3 loop reads CASSFVGGDTQYF. CDR3 nucleotides: TGTGCCAGCAGCTTTGTAGGTGGGGATACGCAGTATTTT. The whole variable domain, remainder taken from reference TRBV7-9 and TRBJ2-3, is DTGVSQNPRHKITKRGQNVTFRCDPISEHNRLYWYRQTLGQGPEFLTYFQNEAQLEKSRLLSDRFSAERPKGSFSTLEIQRTEQGDSAMYLCASSFVGGDTQYFGPGTRLTVL.

A single count supports this clone. The V gene is TRBV5-1, the J gene TRBJ2-7; weak D call: TRBD1 (5 bases). CDR1 is SGHRS, CDR2 YFSETQ, per germline. Trimming left V 6 bases short and J 3 bases short, with 19 bases between. The CDR3 is 15 residues long. CDR3 nucleotide sequence: TGCGCCAGCAATACTGGTCTCAGGGTTGGCTACGAGCAGTACTTC. Translation gives CASNTGLRVGYEQYF.

The chain has TRBV5-4 and TRBJ1-2; TRBD1 matches at 8 bases. Germline CDR1 SGHNT, CDR2 YYREEE (reference sequence). The CDR3 spans 13 residues. Trimming cost V 3 bases and J 8 bases; bases outside gene matches: 6. The CDR3 reads CASSSQGAGGYTF. CDR3 bases: TGTGCCAGCAGCTCCCAGGGGGCTGGGGGCTACACCTTC.

The chain combines TRBV2 with TRBJ2-7; 9 nucleotides match TRBD2. V lost 5 bases and J lost 4; bases outside the gene matches: 6. The CDR3 has 14 residues. Germline V gives CDR1 SNHLY, CDR2 FYNNEI. CDR3 amino acids: CASSPGLAIYEQYF. The CDR3 DNA follows: TGTGCCAGCAGTCCGGGACTAGCTATATACGAGCAGTACTTC.

The V and J genes are TRBV7-2 and TRBJ2-2; 9 bases line up with TRBD1. This CDR3 comprises 17 residues. Germline loops: CDR1 SGHTA, CDR2 FQGNSA. J lost 8 bases, V lost 1 base, and 11 bases had no gene match. The CDR3, as DNA: TGTGCCAGCAGCTTAGTTCCGGGACAGGGTTTTTTTGGGGAGCTGTTTTTT. Translated, it gives CASSLVPGQGFFGELFF.

This rearrangement joins TRBV4-1 to TRBJ2-5; 13 bases align to TRBD2. J lost 5 bases, V lost 2 bases, and 8 bases had no gene match. CDR1 is MGHRA and CDR2 is YSYEKL in the germline V gene. This CDR3 contains 17 residues. CDR3 loop: CASSQWELAGGVETQYF. In DNA, the CDR3 is TGCGCCAGCAGCCAATGGGAACTAGCGGGGGGGGTGGAGACCCAGTACTTC.

J is TRBJ1-2 and V is TRBV2; D unresolved. The CDR3 has 13 amino acids. V lost 6 bases and J lost 4, with 12 bases in between. CDR1 is SNHLY, CDR2 FYNNEI, per germline. CDR3 DNA sequence: TGTGCCAGCAGGGAACCGGAGCCCTATGGCTACACCTTC. Its translation is CASREPEPYGYTF. The full variable domain, rest sourced from reference TRBV2 and TRBJ1-2, is EPEVTQTPSHQVTQMGQEVILRCVPISNHLYFYWYRQILGQKVEFLVSFYNNEISEKSEIFDDQFSVERPDGSNFTLKIRSTKLEDSAMYFCASREPEPYGYTFGSGTRLTVV.

V is TRBV6-1 and J is TRBJ1-6, with D perhaps matching TRBD1 (6 bases). Trimming shortened V by 4 bases and J by 5 bases, and 9 bases separated the two germline ends. CDR1 MNHNS and CDR2 SASEGT come from the germline V gene. This CDR3 is 14 amino acids long. The DNA of the CDR3 is TGTGCCAGCAGTGGTCCAGGGGATAATTCACCCCTCCACTTT. It specifies CASSGPGDNSPLHF.

The V call is TRBV2, the J call TRBJ1-2; no reliable D call. CDR1 SNHLY and CDR2 FYNNEI come from the germline V gene. This CDR3 has 14 amino acids. V dropped 7 bases and J dropped 4 bases, with 16 bases sitting between them. In DNA, the CDR3 is TGTGCCAGCACCCAGAGCGAGGGCAGCTATGGCTACACCTTC. Its translation is CASTQSEGSYGYTF.

This clone was detected only once. This sequence joins TRBV5-1 and TRBJ1-2; D is possibly TRBD1 (5 bases). The CDR3 is made up of 14 amino acids. V was clipped by 4 bases and J by 6 bases, with 16 bases between them. CDR1 and CDR2 (germline): SGHRS, YFSETQ. CDR3: CASSPQEGRNGYTF. Here the CDR3 DNA reads TGCGCCAGCAGCCCACAGGAGGGGAGGAATGGCTACACCTTC.

In this sample, this clone turned up once. The rearrangement uses TRBV6-5 and TRBJ2-1, with D unclear. CDR1 and CDR2 (germline): MNHEY, SVGAGI. The CDR3 sequence is 13 residues long. Trimming removed 8 bases at V and 15 bases at J, with 23 bases between. In DNA, the CDR3 is TGTGCCAGCCGTTCGACCGTCCTCCCGTGGTTGTTCTTC. Translated: CASRSTVLPWLFF.

This chain links TRBV19 with TRBJ2-3, with a tentative D call TRBD1 (8 bases). CDR1 is LNHDA, CDR2 SQIVND, per germline (reference sequence). The CDR3 contains 19 residues. V lost 0 bases and J lost 2, with 21 bases in between. CDR3 DNA: TGTGCCAGTAGTATAGATCTGCCCACAGGGGGGGGATTCACAGATACGCAGTATTTT. Protein product: CASSIDLPTGGGFTDTQYF.

The chain uses TRBV27 and TRBJ2-1; 7 nucleotides agree with TRBD1. Germline assignment: CDR1 MNHEY and CDR2 SMNVEV (reference sequence). J gave up 7 bases and V 3 bases, and 0 bases lay outside the gene matches. CDR3 length: 12 amino acids. The CDR3 reads CASSLTGNEQFF. For the CDR3, the DNA is TGTGCCAGCAGTTTGACAGGGAATGAGCAGTTCTTC.

V usage is TRBV6-1 and J usage is TRBJ2-7, with TRBD1 matching 9 bases. The CDR3 covers 15 residues. Germline CDR1 reads MNHNS; CDR2 reads SASEGT. V shed 3 bases and J 1 base; nucleotides not matched to a gene: 4. CDR3 coding DNA: TGTGCCAGCAGTGACGCGGACAGGGGTTCCTACGAGCAGTACTTC. It codes for CASSDADRGSYEQYF.

V is TRBV5-1 and J is TRBJ2-5; D is unclear. There are 16 residues in the CDR3. V was cut by 2 bases and J by 1 base, with 15 bases left in between. CDR1 SGHRS and CDR2 YFSETQ come from the germline V gene. The CDR3: CASSFSGGLSQETQYF. The DNA of the CDR3 is TGCGCCAGCAGCTTCTCTGGCGGCCTAAGCCAAGAGACCCAGTACTTC.

The chain links TRBV7-2 to TRBJ2-7; D may be TRBD2 (6 bases). The CDR3 runs to 13 residues. The V gene's germline CDR1 is SGHTA and CDR2 FQGNSA. V lost 4 bases to trimming and J lost 3 bases, with 10 bases between them. The CDR3 DNA reads as TGTGCCAGCAGCTCCGCCGGGGGCTACGAGCAGTACTTC. It is translated as CASSSAGGYEQYF. The whole variable domain, filled in from reference TRBV7-2 and TRBJ2-7, reads GAGVSQSPSNKVTEKGKDVELRCDPISGHTALYWYRQSLGQGLEFLIYFQGNSAPDKSGLPSDRFSAERTGGSVSTLTIQRTQQEDSAVYLCASSSAGGYEQYFGPGTRLTVT.

The rearrangement uses TRBV5-1 and TRBJ1-1; 9 bases agree with TRBD1. Trimming at V came to 0 bases and at J to 5 bases, leaving 2 bases not matched to a gene. Germline V lookup: CDR1 SGHRS, CDR2 YFSETQ. The CDR3 spans 14 residues. DNA for the CDR3: TGCGCCAGCAGCTTGGCCGACAGGGGGACTGAAGCTTTCTTT. This codes for CASSLADRGTEAFF.

The rearrangement uses TRBV10-3 and TRBJ1-3; TRBD1 is a possible D gene (5 bases). This CDR3 has 13 residues. From germline, CDR1 is ENHRY and CDR2 SYGVKD. Trimming shortened V by 4 bases and J by 8 bases, and 12 bases separated the two germline ends. Written as DNA, the CDR3 is TGTGCCATCAGTGCCCCAGGGACGGACACCATATATTTT. Translated, it gives CAISAPGTDTIYF.

V usage is TRBV4-1 and J usage is TRBJ1-1; D gene unclear. This CDR3 spans 14 amino acids. V was clipped by 1 base and J by 1 base, with 7 bases between them. CDR1 and CDR2 (germline): MGHRA, YSYEKL. CDR3 sequence (DNA): TGCGCCAGCAGCCAAGTAGCCAAGAACACTGAAGCTTTCTTT. Residues: CASSQVAKNTEAFF.

The chain links TRBV19 to TRBJ2-1; the match to TRBD2 covers 9 bases. The CDR3 is 12 amino acids. V lost 8 bases to trimming and J lost 8 bases; unmatched junction nucleotides: 4. Per the germline V gene, CDR1 is LNHDA and CDR2 is SQIVND (reference sequence). The CDR3 DNA reads as TGTGCCAGTCAAGTAGCGGGGGATGAGCAGTTCTTC. It encodes CASQVAGDEQFF.

About this clone itself: The junction departs from germline at one end; a sequencing error may be responsible. The chain recombines TRBV13 with TRBJ1-2; D remains ambiguous. Germline V gives CDR1 PRHDT, CDR2 FYEKMQ (reference sequence). CDR3 length equals 13 residues. The CDR3 region has the DNA TGTGCCAGCAGCTTAGGCGAACAGATCGGAGGCAACTTC. Translating gives CASSLGEQIGGNF.

V gene TRBV29-1 combines with J gene TRBJ1-4, with D perhaps matching TRBD1 (5 bases). The germline V and J ends were trimmed by 7 bases and 10 bases, with 19 bases remaining between them. Germline values: CDR1 SQVTM, CDR2 ANQGSEA. The length of the CDR3 is 13 residues. Here the CDR3 reads CSGMWGGTGKLFF. As DNA, the CDR3 is TGCAGCGGAATGTGGGGCGGCACGGGAAAACTGTTTTTT.

J is TRBJ2-2 and V is TRBV6-4, with D possibly matching TRBD2 (6 bases). V was cut by 3 bases and J by 3 bases, with 20 bases left in between. CDR1 is MRHNA, CDR2 SNTAGT, per germline. This CDR3 comprises 18 residues. CDR3 DNA sequence: TGTGCCAGCAGTGAGAAATTCGAGCAAGGAGGGGACACCGGGGAGCTGTTTTTT. Translation gives CASSEKFEQGGDTGELFF.